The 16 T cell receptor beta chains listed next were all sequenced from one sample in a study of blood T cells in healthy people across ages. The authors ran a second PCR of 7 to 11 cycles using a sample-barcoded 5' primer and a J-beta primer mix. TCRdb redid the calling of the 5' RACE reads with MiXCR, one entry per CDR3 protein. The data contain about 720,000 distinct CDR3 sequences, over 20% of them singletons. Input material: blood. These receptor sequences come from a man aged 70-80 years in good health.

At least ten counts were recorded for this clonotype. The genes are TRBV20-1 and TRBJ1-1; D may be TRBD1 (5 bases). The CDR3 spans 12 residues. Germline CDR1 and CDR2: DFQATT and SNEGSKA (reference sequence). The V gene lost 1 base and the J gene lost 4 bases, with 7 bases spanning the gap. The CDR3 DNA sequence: TGCAGTGCTAGAGGGGGGGTCACTGAAGCTTTCTTT. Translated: CSARGGVTEAFF.

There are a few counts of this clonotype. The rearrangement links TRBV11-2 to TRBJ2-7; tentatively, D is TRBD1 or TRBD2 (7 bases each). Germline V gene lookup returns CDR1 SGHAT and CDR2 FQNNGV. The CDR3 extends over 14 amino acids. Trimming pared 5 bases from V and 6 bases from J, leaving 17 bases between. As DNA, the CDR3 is TGTGCCAGCAGCCCGCTGGGAGGGGGCTTCGAGCAGTACTTC. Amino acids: CASSPLGGGFEQYF.

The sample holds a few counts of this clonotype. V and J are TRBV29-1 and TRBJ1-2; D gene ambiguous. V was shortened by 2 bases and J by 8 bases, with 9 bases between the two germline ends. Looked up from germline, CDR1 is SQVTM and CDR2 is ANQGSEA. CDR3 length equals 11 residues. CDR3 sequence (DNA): TGCAGCGTTGAAAGGAGGGCGGGCTACACCTTC. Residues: CSVERRAGYTF.

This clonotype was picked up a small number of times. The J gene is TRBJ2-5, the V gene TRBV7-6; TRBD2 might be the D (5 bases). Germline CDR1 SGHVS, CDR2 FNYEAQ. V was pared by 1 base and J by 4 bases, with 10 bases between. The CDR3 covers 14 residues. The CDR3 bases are TGTGCCAGCAGCTTAGTTCTCAGCGGAGAGACCCAGTACTTC. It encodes CASSLVLSGETQYF.

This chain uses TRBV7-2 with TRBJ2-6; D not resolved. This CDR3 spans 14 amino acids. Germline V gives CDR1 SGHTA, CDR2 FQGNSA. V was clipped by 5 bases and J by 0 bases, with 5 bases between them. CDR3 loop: CASSAPSGANVLTF. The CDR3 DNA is TGTGCCAGCAGCGCGCCCTCTGGGGCCAACGTCCTGACTTTC.

CDR3 in DNA: TGCGCCAGCAGCTTGGGACTCACCTACGAGCAGTACGTC. Protein product: CASSLGLTYEQYV. The V call is TRBV5-1, the J call TRBJ2-7; the D is unclear. The V gene lost 0 bases and the J gene lost 2 bases, with 6 bases spanning the gap. CDR1 and CDR2 (germline): SGHRS, YFSETQ. The CDR3 runs 13 residues.

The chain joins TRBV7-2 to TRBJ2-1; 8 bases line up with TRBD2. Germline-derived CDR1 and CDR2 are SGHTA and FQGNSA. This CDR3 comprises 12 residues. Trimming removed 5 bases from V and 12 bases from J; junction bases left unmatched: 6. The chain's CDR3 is CASSQPGGSQFF. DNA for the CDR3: TGTGCCAGCAGCCAACCGGGGGGGTCGCAGTTCTTC.

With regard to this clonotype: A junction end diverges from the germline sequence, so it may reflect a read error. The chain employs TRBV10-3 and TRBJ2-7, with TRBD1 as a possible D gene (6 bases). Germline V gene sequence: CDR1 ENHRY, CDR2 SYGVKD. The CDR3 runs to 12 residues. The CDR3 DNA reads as TGTGCCATCAGTGAGAGGGACAATGAGCCGTTCTTC. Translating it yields CAISERDNEPFF.

CDR3 nucleotide sequence: TGTGCCAGCAGCTTACTGAGTGCCAGCAATGAAAAACTGTTTTTT. Its protein product is CASSLLSASNEKLFF. The chain employs TRBV7-9 and TRBJ1-4, with no clear D. Trimming pared 2 bases from V and 5 bases from J, leaving 12 bases between. The CDR3 is 15 residues long. The germline gives CDR1 SEHNR, CDR2 FQNEAQ (reference sequence).

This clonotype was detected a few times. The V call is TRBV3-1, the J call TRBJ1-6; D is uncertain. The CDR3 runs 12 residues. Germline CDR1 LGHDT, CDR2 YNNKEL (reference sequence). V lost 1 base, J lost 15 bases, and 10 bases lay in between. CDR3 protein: CASSQGALGLHF. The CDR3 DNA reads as TGTGCCAGCAGCCAAGGGGCACTGGGCCTCCACTTT.

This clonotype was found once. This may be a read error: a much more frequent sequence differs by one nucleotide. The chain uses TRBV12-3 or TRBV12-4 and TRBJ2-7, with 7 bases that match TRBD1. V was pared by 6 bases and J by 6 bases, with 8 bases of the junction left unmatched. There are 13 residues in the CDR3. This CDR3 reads CASSPGTVCEQYF. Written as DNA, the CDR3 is TGTGCCAGCAGCCCAGGGACAGTCTGCGAGCAGTACTTC.

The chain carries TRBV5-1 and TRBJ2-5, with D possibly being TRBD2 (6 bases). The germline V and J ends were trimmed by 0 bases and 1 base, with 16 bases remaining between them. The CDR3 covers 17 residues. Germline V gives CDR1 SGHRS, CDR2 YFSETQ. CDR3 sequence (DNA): TGCGCCAGCAGCTTGGTGGTTAGCGGAAAGGGCCAAGAGACCCAGTACTTC. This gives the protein CASSLVVSGKGQETQYF.

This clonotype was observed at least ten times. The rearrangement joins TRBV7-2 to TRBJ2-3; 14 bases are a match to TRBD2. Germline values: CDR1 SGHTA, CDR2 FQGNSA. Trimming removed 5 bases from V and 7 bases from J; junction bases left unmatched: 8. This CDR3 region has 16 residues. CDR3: CASSGPGTSGRHTQYF. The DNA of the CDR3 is TGTGCCAGCAGCGGACCCGGGACTAGCGGGAGACATACGCAGTATTTT. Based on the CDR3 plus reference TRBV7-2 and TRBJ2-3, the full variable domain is GAGVSQSPSNKVTEKGKDVELRCDPISGHTALYWYRQSLGQGLEFLIYFQGNSAPDKSGLPSDRFSAERTGGSVSTLTIQRTQQEDSAVYLCASSGPGTSGRHTQYFGPGTRLTVL.

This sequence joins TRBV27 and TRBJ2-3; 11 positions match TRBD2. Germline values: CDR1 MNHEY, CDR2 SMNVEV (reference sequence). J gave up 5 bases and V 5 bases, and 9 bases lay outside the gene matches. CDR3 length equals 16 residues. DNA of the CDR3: TGTGCCAGCAGTAAAGAACTAGCGGGGGCGGGAGATACGCAGTATTTT. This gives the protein CASSKELAGAGDTQYF.

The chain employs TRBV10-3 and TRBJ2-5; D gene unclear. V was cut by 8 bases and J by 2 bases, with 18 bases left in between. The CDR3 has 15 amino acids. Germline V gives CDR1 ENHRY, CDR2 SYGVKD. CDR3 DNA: TGTGCCATCTCCCCCGAGGCAACACTACAAGAGACCCAGTACTTC. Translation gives CAISPEATLQETQYF.

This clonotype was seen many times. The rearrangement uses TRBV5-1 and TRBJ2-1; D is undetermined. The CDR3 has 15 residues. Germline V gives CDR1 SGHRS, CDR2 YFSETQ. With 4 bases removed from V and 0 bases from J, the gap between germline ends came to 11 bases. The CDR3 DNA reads TGCGCCAGCAGCGCAGACCCGAGCTCCTACAATGAGCAGTTCTTC. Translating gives CASSADPSSYNEQFF.